These T cell receptor beta chains were read from a single sample in a study of Graves' ophthalmopathy and Graves' hyperthyroidism. One entry per CDR3 protein, called by TCRdb with MiXCR from the multiplex PCR reads. The sample lists a few hundred thousand distinct CDR3 sequences; 35% to 45% were seen once. The sequenced sample was peripheral blood or thyroid tissue (not recorded which). Every receptor here comes from an adult man with Graves' hyperthyroidism. Each CDR3 is given with its conserved first and last residue. The order of the fields is clone size, V gene, D gene, J gene, CDR3 DNA, CDR3 protein. D genes are given only for firm matches. Clone size, where shown, is once, few, many, or a class for clones that have expanded.

clone size: -
V gene: TRBV24-1
D gene: TRBD1
J gene: TRBJ2-1
CDR3 DNA: TGTGCCACCAGTGAGCCGACAGGGGAAGACAATGAGCAGTTCTTC
CDR3 protein: CATSEPTGEDNEQFF

clone size: -
V gene: TRBV11-2
D gene: -
J gene: TRBJ1-1
CDR3 DNA: TGTGCCAGCAGCTTAGCACCCGCATCAAATCAAGGGGAGAACACTGAAGCTTTCTTT
CDR3 protein: CASSLAPASNQGENTEAFF

clone size: many
V gene: TRBV9
D gene: TRBD2
J gene: TRBJ2-7
CDR3 DNA: TGTGCCAGCAGCGGAGGGAGGGGCTACGAGCAGTACTTC
CDR3 protein: CASSGGRGYEQYF

clone size: many
V gene: TRBV7-7
D gene: TRBD1
J gene: TRBJ1-4
CDR3 DNA: TGTGCTAGCAGCTTAGGGGACAGGCCAAATGAAAAACTGTTTTTT
CDR3 protein: CASSLGDRPNEKLFF

clone size: -
V gene: TRBV2
D gene: -
J gene: TRBJ2-6
CDR3 DNA: TGTGCCAGCAGTGAGATCGGTGGGATATCCGGGGCCAACGCCCTGACTTTC
CDR3 protein: CASSEIGGISGANALTF

clone size: -
V gene: TRBV5-4
D gene: TRBD1
J gene: TRBJ2-5
CDR3 DNA: TGTGCCAGCAGCTTCAGGGGGCGGCAAGAGACCCAGTACTTC
CDR3 protein: CASSFRGRQETQYF

clone size: -
V gene: TRBV12-3/TRBV12-4
D gene: -
J gene: TRBJ2-7
CDR3 DNA: TGTGCCAGCAGTGGTACAGGGCTCAACGAGCAGTACTTC
CDR3 protein: CASSGTGLNEQYF

clone size: -
V gene: TRBV20-1
D gene: -
J gene: TRBJ2-7
CDR3 DNA: TGCAGTGCTAGGCAGGGGTGGTCCTACGAGCAGTACTTC
CDR3 protein: CSARQGWSYEQYF

clone size: many
V gene: TRBV20-1
D gene: -
J gene: TRBJ1-4
CDR3 DNA: TGCAGTGCCCCTCTAGACAGCGCCGCAACTAATGAAAAACTGTTTTTT
CDR3 protein: CSAPLDSAATNEKLFF

clone size: many
V gene: TRBV5-8
D gene: -
J gene: TRBJ1-6
CDR3 DNA: TGTGCCAGCAGCTTGGCTCTGGGGATCGATTCACCCCTCCACTTT
CDR3 protein: CASSLALGIDSPLHF

clone size: -
V gene: TRBV15
D gene: -
J gene: TRBJ2-5
CDR3 DNA: TGTGCCACCAGCAGTGTCGACACTCAAGAGACCCAGTACTTC
CDR3 protein: CATSSVDTQETQYF

clone size: many
V gene: TRBV10-3
D gene: -
J gene: TRBJ1-4
CDR3 DNA: TGTGCCATCAGTGAGTCGGTGGGTGATGAAAAACTGTTTTTT
CDR3 protein: CAISESVGDEKLFF

clone size: -
V gene: TRBV5-8
D gene: -
J gene: TRBJ2-7
CDR3 DNA: TGTGCCAGCAGCTTGGATGGACAGCCCTACGAGCAGTACTTC
CDR3 protein: CASSLDGQPYEQYF

clone size: -
V gene: TRBV2
D gene: -
J gene: TRBJ1-1
CDR3 DNA: TGTGCCAGCAGTTTATCCGGGAAGACCACTGAAGCTTTCTTT
CDR3 protein: CASSLSGKTTEAFF

clone size: many
V gene: TRBV7-9
D gene: -
J gene: TRBJ1-1
CDR3 DNA: TGTGCCGAGTTTCAGGGGAACACTGAAGCTTTCTTT
CDR3 protein: CAEFQGNTEAFF

clone size: -
V gene: TRBV7-9
D gene: -
J gene: TRBJ2-3
CDR3 DNA: TGTGCCAGCAGCTTAGCCGGGGCTACGCAGTATTTT
CDR3 protein: CASSLAGATQYF

clone size: many
V gene: TRBV7-9
D gene: -
J gene: TRBJ1-1
CDR3 DNA: TGTGCCAGCAAACCCCAGAACACTGAAGCTTTCTTT
CDR3 protein: CASKPQNTEAFF

clone size: -
V gene: TRBV7-9
D gene: -
J gene: TRBJ1-4
CDR3 DNA: TGTGCCAGCAGTCAACGGGGGGGCCCTGATGAAAAACTGTTTTTT
CDR3 protein: CASSQRGGPDEKLFF

clone size: -
V gene: TRBV19
D gene: TRBD1
J gene: TRBJ1-5
CDR3 DNA: TGTGCCAGTAGTGGGGGACAGGGGGCAATGAGCAATCAGCCCCAGCATTTT
CDR3 protein: CASSGGQGAMSNQPQHF

clone size: many
V gene: TRBV20-1
D gene: TRBD2
J gene: TRBJ2-7
CDR3 DNA: TGCAGTGCTAGAGAGCCTAGCGGGAGAGAGGATTTAATCTACGAGCAGTACTTC
CDR3 protein: CSAREPSGREDLIYEQYF

clone size: many
V gene: TRBV6-5
D gene: -
J gene: TRBJ1-6
CDR3 DNA: TGTGCCAGCAGTTACTCGACAGATCATAATTCACCCCTCCACTTT
CDR3 protein: CASSYSTDHNSPLHF

clone size: -
V gene: TRBV7-2
D gene: -
J gene: TRBJ2-7
CDR3 DNA: TGTGCCAGCAGCCTATCTGAGGGGGGAGCCGCGGATGAGCAGTACTTC
CDR3 protein: CASSLSEGGAADEQYF

clone size: many
V gene: TRBV4-2
D gene: TRBD1
J gene: TRBJ2-7
CDR3 DNA: TGTGCCAGCAGCCAACAGGGACAGGGTTTTTCCGAGCAGTACTTC
CDR3 protein: CASSQQGQGFSEQYF

clone size: -
V gene: TRBV7-2
D gene: TRBD1
J gene: TRBJ1-2
CDR3 DNA: TGTGCCAGCCGGATAACAGGGGGCTCTAACTATGGCTACACCTTC
CDR3 protein: CASRITGGSNYGYTF

clone size: -
V gene: TRBV19
D gene: -
J gene: TRBJ1-4
CDR3 DNA: TGTGCCAGTAGTATGGCCAGGGAGGGGGATGAAAAACTGTTTTTT
CDR3 protein: CASSMAREGDEKLFF

clone size: many
V gene: TRBV19
D gene: TRBD1
J gene: TRBJ1-1
CDR3 DNA: TGTGCCAGTAGTCCCTGGGACAGGGTGGTTGCTGAAGCTTTCTTT
CDR3 protein: CASSPWDRVVAEAFF

clone size: many
V gene: TRBV7-9
D gene: -
J gene: TRBJ2-5
CDR3 DNA: TGTGCCAGCGAAAGGGGGATAGAAGAGACCCAGTACTTC
CDR3 protein: CASERGIEETQYF

clone size: many
V gene: TRBV25-1
D gene: TRBD2
J gene: TRBJ2-2
CDR3 DNA: TGTGCCAGCAGTGGGACTAGCCCGAACACCGGGGAGCTGTTTTTT
CDR3 protein: CASSGTSPNTGELFF

clone size: few
V gene: TRBV7-9
D gene: -
J gene: TRBJ1-1
CDR3 DNA: TGTGCCAGCACCCCTCTAGGGGCCAGGAACACTGAAGCTTTCTTT
CDR3 protein: CASTPLGARNTEAFF

clone size: -
V gene: TRBV10-3
D gene: TRBD1
J gene: TRBJ2-5
CDR3 DNA: TGCGCCATCAGTGGGATAGGGACAGGGGGCCGAGAGACCCAGTACTTC
CDR3 protein: CAISGIGTGGRETQYF

clone size: -
V gene: TRBV7-9
D gene: -
J gene: TRBJ1-2
CDR3 DNA: TGTGCCAGCAGCATGGGACTTAACTATGGCTACACCTTC
CDR3 protein: CASSMGLNYGYTF

clone size: many
V gene: TRBV7-8
D gene: TRBD1
J gene: TRBJ1-1
CDR3 DNA: TGTGCCAGCAGCACTTTGGGACAGGGGAACACTGAAGCTTTCTTT
CDR3 protein: CASSTLGQGNTEAFF

clone size: once
V gene: TRBV19
D gene: TRBD2
J gene: TRBJ2-7
CDR3 DNA: TGTGCCAGTAACTCCGGGACTAGCGGGGACGAGCAGTACTTC
CDR3 protein: CASNSGTSGDEQYF

clone size: -
V gene: TRBV6-6
D gene: -
J gene: TRBJ2-7
CDR3 DNA: TGTGCCAGCAGTTACCAGGGGAGCTCCTACGAGCAGTACTTC
CDR3 protein: CASSYQGSSYEQYF

clone size: -
V gene: TRBV2
D gene: -
J gene: TRBJ2-6
CDR3 DNA: TGTGCCAGCAGTTATCCCATGGCAGCCTCTGGGGCCAACGTCCAGACTTTC
CDR3 protein: CASSYPMAASGANVQTF